Listed below are T cell receptor beta chains from one sample, sequenced in a study of CD8+ T cells in alopecia areata. The protocol was immunoSEQ multiplex PCR, while the TCRdb copy is restricted to in-frame clones and leaves out a portion. The sample yields about 110,000 clones, roughly 55% seen once. The specimen sequenced was NKG2D-low CD8+ T cells sorted from blood. These receptors originate from a human donor with alopecia areata. Each CDR3 is given with its conserved first and last residue. The order of the fields is V gene, CDR3 protein.

V: TRBV2
CDR3: CASSVGGMSNQPQHF

V: TRBV14
CDR3: CASSPGREQYF

V: TRBV5-6
CDR3: CASSWTDSYNEQFF

V: TRBV28
CDR3: CASSLWNTEAFF

V: TRBV5-1
CDR3: CASSLATGHQITDTQYF

V: TRBV2
CDR3: CASDSDVQDTQYF

V: TRBV30
CDR3: CAWSVIITDTQYF

V: TRBV9
CDR3: CASSEKLAIQETQYF

V: TRBV4-1
CDR3: CASSQVPGDYEQYF

V: TRBV10-2
CDR3: CASSVTLGGGPENEQFF

V: TRBV10-3
CDR3: CAISEERYGYTF

V: TRBV7-6
CDR3: CASMGEPAYEQYF

V: TRBV2
CDR3: CASSAGAGNYEQYF

V: TRBV29-1
CDR3: CSVAGGRHGYTF

V: TRBV14
CDR3: CASSEGSQPQHF

V: TRBV5-1
CDR3: CASSPRGIRSGSGNTIYF

V: TRBV11-2
CDR3: CARTSATGEQFF

V: TRBV9
CDR3: CASQRVSTDTQYF

V: TRBV27
CDR3: CASSPTGGADTQYF

V: TRBV29-1
CDR3: CSVEGGTEFEQYF

V: TRBV6-5
CDR3: CASSYSGARENEKLFF

V: TRBV6-5
CDR3: CASSYTGGLNTEAFF

V: TRBV29-1
CDR3: CSVEGRRGANYGYTF

V: TRBV5-4
CDR3: CASSHDKVGNTEAFF

V: TRBV7-3
CDR3: CASSQSSGRIPGETQYF

V: TRBV7-9
CDR3: CASSLIRERETQYF

V: TRBV7-9
CDR3: CASSPGASGYYEQYF

V: TRBV2
CDR3: CATKNTGGHISYEQYF

V: TRBV6-5
CDR3: CASRSGQAANYGYTF

V: TRBV7-9
CDR3: CASRSGDILTDTQYF

V: TRBV6-5
CDR3: CASSYYGQGAEKLFF

V: TRBV11-2
CDR3: CASSLAALPYNEQFF

V: TRBV4-1
CDR3: CASSQVLGGQNTEAFF

V: TRBV19
CDR3: CASTTGTVGAFF